This T cell receptor beta chain was obtained from a study of shared clonotypes between healthy human individuals. Whole-study results and caveats: Approximately 4.6% of naive CD4 clonotypes were shared across four donors.

With regard to this clone: The target antigen is unknown. The same CDR3 also results from other DNA sequences found in this sample.

Selected positively for CCR7 and CD45RO-negative, naive CD8 cells excluded terminally differentiated effector memory CD45RA+ cells. Methods used by the authors: As immunoSEQ supplied junction-only sequences (without quality scores), filtering differed. Sequencing used immunoSEQ multiplex PCR; TCRdb keeps in-frame clones, though not all of them. That table gives V, J and clone size, and the DNA gave D and trimming. The sample gives about 2 million clones, about 95% of which show up once; roughly 1% is in the top ten. V gave up 0 bases and J gave up 6 bases, with 12 bases separating them. Germline CDR1 is GTSNPN and CDR2 is SVGIG (reference sequence). The CDR3 extends over 13 amino acids.

The TCR comes from a man aged 18 to 30 in good health. The genes are TRBV30 and TRBJ2-7, with D unclear. The sample taken for sequencing was naive CD8+ T cells sorted from blood. CDR3 residues: CAWSVGSISEQYF. CDR3 nucleotide sequence: TGTGCCTGGAGTGTAGGTTCCATCTCCGAGCAGTACTTC.